The clone carrying this TCR beta chain occurred a few times. The antigen remains undetermined. The germline gives CDR1 SEHNR, CDR2 FQNEAQ (reference sequence). This CDR3 is built from 16 residues. V gave up 1 base and J gave up 4 bases, with 16 bases separating them. The data were obtained in a study of cytotoxic CD8 clonotypes in ibrutinib-treated CLL. Study conclusions and caveats: Public clonotypes, rarely seen, contracted or held steady on treatment.

Clones were sequenced by immunoSEQ multiplex PCR, and TCRdb holds only the in-frame ones, with some missing. The repertoire holds 76,000 or so clones, with 83% as singletons. The chain joins TRBV7-9 to TRBJ1-1; tentatively, D is TRBD1 (6 bases). This receptor was identified in a human donor with chronic lymphocytic leukemia. The material was PBMCs, obtained after 24 months of ibrutinib treatment. The CDR3 here is CASSLGSQGVGTEAFF. For the CDR3, the DNA is TGTGCCAGCAGCTTAGGGTCACAGGGAGTGGGCACTGAAGCTTTCTTT.